This is a list of T cell receptor beta chains from one sample in a study of pediatric ulcerative colitis. The data were produced by immunoSEQ multiplex PCR, yet TCRdb's version contains in-frame clones alone and is incomplete. The repertoire has 55,000 to 80,000 clones, 77% of them found once; the top ten carry over 4%. Sequencing input: blood. The receptors were gathered from a boy younger than 18 with moderate ulcerative colitis. CDR3s include the opening cysteine and the closing phenylalanine or tryptophan. Clone size is not always given. Where it is, it says once, few, many or a class for expanded clones.

clone_size	v_call	j_call	cdr3_aa
medium-sized	TRBV6-6	TRBJ1-5	CASSGEGGLDDQPQHF
.	TRBV18	TRBJ1-3	CASSLSDTRGNTIYF
.	TRBV5-6	TRBJ2-1	CASSLGTAYNEQFF
.	TRBV7-3	TRBJ1-2	CASSPGQPNYGYTF
.	TRBV5-6	TRBJ2-7	CASSLSGLAGENEQYF
.	TRBV7-2	TRBJ2-7	CASSPQGSRVIIYEQYF
.	TRBV27	TRBJ1-5	CASSFGSSNSNQPQHF
.	TRBV19	TRBJ2-1	CASRTGTGAQDEQFF
.	TRBV18	TRBJ2-3	CASSPPSIRTDTQYF
.	TRBV5-4	TRBJ1-4	CASSLAGITNEKLFF
.	TRBV4-1	TRBJ2-1	CASSQDGGRAPSMRQFF
.	TRBV5-1	TRBJ2-1	CASSFTSRYNEQFF
.	TRBV15	TRBJ2-1	CATSRTSGTYNEQFF
.	TRBV30	TRBJ2-7	CAWDIKQGHEQYF
.	TRBV10-3	TRBJ2-5	CALGQQGRETQYF
.	TRBV18	TRBJ1-2	CASCEEIKTVSDGYTF
.	TRBV4-1	TRBJ1-5	CASSQGFGQPQHF
.	TRBV7-6	TRBJ2-6	CASSLAQGTSGANVLTF
.	TRBV4-1	TRBJ1-2	CASSHLGQGNYGYTF
.	TRBV12-5	TRBJ2-1	CASGLGQHHEQFF
.	TRBV6-5	TRBJ1-4	CASSYEGNIGVEKLFF
.	TRBV4-2	TRBJ1-4	CASSQEGGQGNEKLFF
.	TRBV2	TRBJ2-3	CASRGYTDTQYF
few	TRBV4-2	TRBJ2-7	CASSPGQSYEQYF
.	TRBV7-8	TRBJ1-5	CASSLGAGGGNQPQHF
.	TRBV9	TRBJ2-3	CASSVGLRTTPRTDTQYF
once	TRBV18	TRBJ2-7	CASSPDPYEQYF
.	TRBV2	TRBJ2-7	CASRGDGSYEQYF
.	TRBV6-5	TRBJ1-1	CASSYSGGRTEAFF
.	TRBV5-5	TRBJ1-1	CASSLFLGGHTEAFF
.	TRBV30	TRBJ2-7	CAWSGSLMVPEQYF
.	TRBV5-1	TRBJ2-6	CASSLDGLGANVLTF
.	TRBV6-5	TRBJ2-1	CASSQDRAYNEQFF
.	TRBV29-1	TRBJ1-5	CSVGSEYQPQHF
.	TRBV5-6	TRBJ1-3	CASSSFQPSGNTIYF
.	TRBV27	TRBJ2-3	CASSLVQGTDTQYF